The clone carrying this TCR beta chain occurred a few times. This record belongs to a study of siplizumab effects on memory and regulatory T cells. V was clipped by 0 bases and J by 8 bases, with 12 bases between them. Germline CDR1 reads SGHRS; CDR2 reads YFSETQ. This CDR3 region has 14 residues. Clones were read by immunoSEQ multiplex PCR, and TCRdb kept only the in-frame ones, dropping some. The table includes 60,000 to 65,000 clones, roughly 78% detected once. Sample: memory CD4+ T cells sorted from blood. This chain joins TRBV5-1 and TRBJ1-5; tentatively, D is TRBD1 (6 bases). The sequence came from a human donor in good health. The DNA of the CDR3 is TGCGCCAGCAGCTTGGTAGGGGGTGGGGAGCCCCAGCATTTT. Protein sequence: CASSLVGGGEPQHF. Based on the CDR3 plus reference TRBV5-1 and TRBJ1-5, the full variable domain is KAGVTQTPRYLIKTRGQQVTLSCSPISGHRSVSWYQQTPGQGLQFLFEYFSETQRNKGNFPGRFSGRQFSNSRSEMNVSTLELGDSALYLCASSLVGGGEPQHFGDGTRLSIL.